These 26 T cell receptor beta chains were all obtained from the same sample, sequenced in a study of response to subunit inactivated influenza vaccine. One entry per CDR3 protein results from TCRdb running MiXCR on the RT-PCR reads. The profile shows around 710,000 distinct CDR3 sequences, approximately 15% of them singletons. The material was PBMCs from blood, obtained approximately 15 days before vaccination. These receptors were obtained from a man aged 50 or older who received an inactivated influenza vaccine.

This clonotype was picked up a small number of times. The chain recombines TRBV29-1 with TRBJ2-3; D is undetermined. Trimming left V 2 bases short and J 2 bases short, with 8 bases between. Germline V gene lookup returns CDR1 SQVTM and CDR2 ANQGSEA. The CDR3 totals 13 residues. The CDR3 protein is CSVESRFTDTQYF. Written as DNA, the CDR3 is TGCAGCGTTGAAAGCAGGTTCACAGATACGCAGTATTTT.

This clonotype was seen repeatedly, ten times or more. The rearrangement uses TRBV12-5 and TRBJ1-3; D is possibly TRBD1 (5 bases). V lost 9 bases, J lost 0 bases, and 15 bases lay in between. Germline V gene sequence: CDR1 LGHNT, CDR2 FRNRAP. The CDR3 extends over 15 amino acids. DNA for the CDR3: TGTGCTAGGACCGATAGGGGAAGCTCTGGAAACACCATATATTTT. Amino acids: CARTDRGSSGNTIYF.

This clonotype was seen a handful of times. The chain carries TRBV20-1 and TRBJ2-7; TRBD2 matches at 7 bases. The V and J ends lost 1 base and 3 bases, in that order; junction bases with no gene match: 6. This CDR3 contains 14 residues. Germline V gives CDR1 DFQATT, CDR2 SNEGSKA (reference sequence). The CDR3 is CSARVGGGNYEQYF. Here the CDR3 DNA reads TGCAGTGCTAGAGTAGGCGGGGGTAACTACGAGCAGTACTTC.

The table lists this clonotype with a few counts. The V gene is TRBV19, the J gene TRBJ2-7; D is unresolved. From germline, CDR1 is LNHDA and CDR2 SQIVND (reference sequence). V was pared by 0 bases and J by 0 bases, with 3 bases between. The CDR3 contains 13 residues. The DNA for the CDR3 is TGTGCCAGTAGTATAGAGGTCTCCTACGAGCAGTACTTC. It translates to CASSIEVSYEQYF.

Only a few counts were recorded for this clonotype. This chain uses TRBV5-1 with TRBJ2-7; the D call may be TRBD1 or TRBD2 (5 bases each). In germline, CDR1 is SGHRS, CDR2 YFSETQ. This CDR3 has 14 residues. Trimming shortened V by 0 bases and J by 3 bases, and 10 bases separated the two germline ends. This chain's CDR3 is CASSLGDAFYEQYF. The CDR3 nucleotides are TGCGCCAGCAGCTTGGGGGACGCCTTCTACGAGCAGTACTTC.

About this clonotype itself: A read error may produce the germline difference seen at one junction end. The chain links TRBV6-1 to TRBJ2-7; D possibly corresponds to TRBD1 (6 bases). Germline V gene data show CDR1 as MNHNS and CDR2 as SASEGT. This CDR3 has 13 residues. CDR3 amino acids: CASSGTVSSEQYF. As DNA, the CDR3 is TGTGCCAGCAGTGGGACAGTGTCCTCCGAGCAGTACTTC.

As to this clonotype: At one of its ends the junction is not consistent with the germline gene, which may arise from a read error. The chain uses TRBV5-1 and TRBJ2-5; D may match TRBD1 or TRBD2 (5 bases each). Germline V gives CDR1 SGHRS, CDR2 YFSETQ. The CDR3 has 15 residues. The CDR3 sequence is CASSLGRDAKDTQYF. As DNA, the CDR3 is TGCGCCAGCAGCTTGGGTAGGGACGCCAAAGACACCCAGTACTTC. Based on the CDR3 plus reference TRBV5-1 and TRBJ2-5, the full variable domain is KAGVTQTPRYLIKTRGQQVTLSCSPISGHRSVSWYQQTPGQGLQFLFEYFSETQRNKGNFPGRFSGRQFSNSRSEMNVSTLELGDSALYLCASSLGRDAKDTQYFGPGTRLLVL.

This chain joins TRBV29-1 and TRBJ2-5, with D perhaps assigned TRBD1 or TRBD2 (5 bases each). This CDR3 spans 14 amino acids. Trimming stripped 2 bases from V and 9 bases from J, with 19 bases between. From germline, CDR1 is SQVTM and CDR2 ANQGSEA. The CDR3 loop reads CSVEIRRDPGAQYF. Written as DNA, the CDR3 is TGCAGCGTTGAAATTCGTCGGGACCCCGGGGCCCAGTACTTC.

This sequence joins TRBV21-1 and TRBJ2-3; the table names TRBD2, a call not compared with the DNA. TRBV21-1 is marked as a pseudogene. CDR3 length: 17 amino acids. CDR3 residues: CASSIRLAGTSTDTQYF. CDR3 coding DNA: TGTGCCAGCAGCATCAGACTAGCGGGAACTAGCACAGATACGCAGTATTTT.

The chain employs TRBV4-3 and TRBJ2-7, with TRBD1 identical over 8 bases. The CDR3 extends over 15 amino acids. Germline CDR1 LGHNA, CDR2 YSLEER. Trimming removed 0 bases from V and 5 bases from J; junction bases left unmatched: 6. This CDR3 is CASSQEFRGRDEQYF. The CDR3 nucleotides read TGCGCCAGCAGCCAAGAGTTCAGGGGGCGCGACGAGCAGTACTTC.

This clonotype has a handful of counts. CDR3 nucleotide sequence: TGCGCCAGCAGCCAATTACAGGGGGCACCCTACAATGAGCAGTTCTTC. It is translated as CASSQLQGAPYNEQFF. The rearrangement uses TRBV4-3 and TRBJ2-1; TRBD1 agrees at 9 bases. CDR1 is LGHNA and CDR2 is YSLEER in the germline V gene. The CDR3 loop spans 16 amino acids. J lost 2 bases, V lost 2 bases, and 4 bases had no gene match.

This clonotype was found a few times. J is TRBJ2-1 and V is TRBV2; perhaps D is TRBD1 or TRBD2 (5 bases each). CDR3 length: 16 residues. Per germline, CDR1 SNHLY and CDR2 FYNNEI. Trimming cost V 6 bases and J 9 bases, with 24 bases left between them. The CDR3 nucleotides read TGTGCCAGCAGGGAGTGGGCTGTTGGGCTTGGGGGTGAGCAGTTCTTC. This sequence encodes CASREWAVGLGGEQFF.

This clonotype was seen a handful of times. The genes are TRBV6-2 or TRBV6-3 and TRBJ2-1; 11 bases line up with TRBD2. This CDR3 spans 17 amino acids. The germline V gene has CDR1 MNHEY and CDR2 SVGEGT. J gave up 0 bases and V 5 bases, and 6 bases lay outside the gene matches. CDR3 amino acids: CASSDPGLAVSYNEQFF. The CDR3 DNA is TGTGCCAGCAGTGACCCGGGACTAGCGGTCTCCTACAATGAGCAGTTCTTC.

The chain is built from TRBV7-2 and TRBJ2-6; TRBD2 is a possible D gene (5 bases). V lost 5 bases and J 2 bases, leaving 10 bases between the germline ends. The CDR3 loop spans 15 amino acids. CDR1 and CDR2 from the germline V gene are SGHTA and FQGNSA. The CDR3 DNA reads as TGTGCCAGCAGCGAAGAACTAGCTGGGGCCAACGTCCTGACTTTC. It translates to CASSEELAGANVLTF.

This clonotype was observed a handful of times. The chain uses TRBV20-1 and TRBJ2-7; D perhaps matches TRBD1 (8 bases). Trimming cost V 1 base and J 3 bases, with 25 bases left between them. The CDR3 sequence is 18 residues long. CDR1 and CDR2 (germline): DFQATT, SNEGSKA (reference sequence). The CDR3 DNA reads TGCAGTGCTAGAGCATGGGGGGGGAGCGGGACAGGACACTACGAGCAGTACTTC. The encoded protein is CSARAWGGSGTGHYEQYF.

This clonotype was seen only a few times. The CDR3 region has the DNA TGTGCCAGCCAGGCCCCCGGGACAAAAGACACCGGGGAGCTGTTTTTT. Protein: CASQAPGTKDTGELFF. The chain has TRBV6-1 and TRBJ2-2; D is perhaps TRBD1 (6 bases). The CDR3 runs 16 residues. Trimming took 8 bases from V and 3 from J, leaving 19 bases between them. CDR1 is MNHNS and CDR2 is SASEGT in the germline V gene.

The rearrangement links TRBV15 to TRBJ1-1; tentatively, D is TRBD1 (6 bases). V dropped 4 bases and J dropped 4 bases, with 16 bases sitting between them. The germline CDR1 and CDR2 sequences are LNHNV and YYDKDF (reference sequence). The CDR3 covers 15 residues. The CDR3 DNA reads as TGTGCCACCAGCATAACAGGGACTTGGGGCACTGAAGCTTTCTTT. It specifies CATSITGTWGTEAFF.

This clonotype appeared many times. V is TRBV5-1 and J is TRBJ2-1; perhaps TRBD1 as D (8 bases). The CDR3 is made up of 21 amino acids. Trimming cost V 1 base and J 7 bases, with 33 bases left between them. CDR1 and CDR2 (germline): SGHRS, YFSETQ. CDR3 region: CASSLSSLTGDGEGRLNEQFF. The CDR3 coding sequence is TGCGCCAGCAGCTTGTCCTCCTTGACAGGGGACGGGGAGGGCCGTCTGAATGAGCAGTTCTTC.

This clonotype has just a few counts. The chain combines TRBV29-1 with TRBJ2-7, with 8 bases matching TRBD1. This CDR3 contains 14 residues. The V segment lost 7 bases and the J segment 0 bases; nucleotides outside the gene matches: 8. Germline-derived CDR1 and CDR2 are SQVTM and ANQGSEA. The DNA for the CDR3 is TGCAGCGCTAGCCGGGACAGGTCCTCCTACGAGCAGTACTTC. This sequence encodes CSASRDRSSYEQYF.

The chain employs TRBV6-1 and TRBJ2-3, with 7 bases fitting TRBD1. V gave up 5 bases and J gave up 4 bases; unmatched junction bases: 6. This CDR3 spans 14 amino acids. The V gene's germline CDR1 is MNHNS and CDR2 SASEGT. CDR3 region: CASSRQGLPDTQYF. CDR3 DNA sequence: TGTGCCAGCAGTCGACAGGGTCTCCCAGATACGCAGTATTTT.

In its sample, this clonotype was seen a few times. V is TRBV20-1 and J is TRBJ2-7, with D perhaps matching TRBD2 (7 bases). Per germline, CDR1 DFQATT and CDR2 SNEGSKA (reference sequence). This CDR3 contains 13 residues. Trimming removed 2 bases at V and 4 bases at J, with 12 bases between. CDR3 bases: TGCAGTGCTAGAAGGGAGGGGGGATACGAGCAGTACTTC. It specifies CSARREGGYEQYF.

The table lists this clonotype with a few counts. J is TRBJ2-3 and V is TRBV20-1, with a weak D call TRBD2 (5 bases). V lost 8 bases and J lost 0, with 12 bases in between. Germline V gene sequence: CDR1 DFQATT, CDR2 SNEGSKA (reference sequence). The CDR3 consists of 13 residues. The CDR3 here is CSLRGPSTDTQYF. The CDR3 coding sequence is TGCAGTCTTCGGGGTCCTAGCACAGATACGCAGTATTTT.

Regarding this clonotype: Compared with germline, one end of the junction differs, possibly owing to a read error. V and J are TRBV12-3 or TRBV12-4 and TRBJ2-5, with 7 bases matching TRBD1. The CDR3 contains 16 residues. DNA of the CDR3: TGTGCCAGCAGTATGACAGGGCTGGGGTACCAAGATACCCAGTACTTC. Protein: CASSMTGLGYQDTQYF.

This chain uses TRBV12-3 or TRBV12-4 with TRBJ1-5; 8 bases are a match to TRBD1. The CDR3 is 15 amino acids. J was trimmed by 9 bases and V by 4 bases; bases with no gene match: 11. CDR3 sequence: CASSWAGGVFGPQHF. CDR3 DNA: TGTGCCAGCAGTTGGGCAGGGGGCGTGTTTGGGCCCCAGCATTTT.

This clonotype occurred many times. The J gene is TRBJ1-1, the V gene TRBV7-9; D gene uncertain. CDR1 is SEHNR and CDR2 is FQNEAQ in the germline V gene (reference sequence). CDR3 length equals 12 residues. Trimming shortened V by 10 bases and J by 3 bases, and 12 bases separated the two germline ends. The DNA of the CDR3 is TGTGCCACCGAAGCAGGAGACACTGAAGCTTTCTTT. Its protein product is CATEAGDTEAFF.

This clonotype was counted only a few times. The V call is TRBV6-2 or TRBV6-3, the J call TRBJ1-1, with D uncertain. The CDR3 sequence is 13 residues long. From germline, CDR1 is MNHEY and CDR2 SVGEGT. Trimming stripped 7 bases from V and 11 bases from J, with 20 bases between. CDR3 bases: TGTGCCAGCAAATACCGCGGTAGCGGGCGGGCTTTCTTT. This encodes CASKYRGSGRAFF.